This passage covers 25 T cell receptor beta chains from one sample sequenced in a study of CD8+CD57+ T cells in acquired aplastic anemia. Profiles of TCR beta VDJ and CDR3 were generated from a genomic DNA template. TCRdb recomputed calls from the reads with MiXCR, one row per CDR3 protein. The table lists approximately 99,000 distinct CDR3 sequences, approximately 48% of them singletons, with about a third in the top ten. The sequenced sample consisted of sorted CD4+, CD8+, or CD8+CD57+ T cells (not recorded which) from PBMCs. Receptors originate from a human donor in good health, serving as a control.

The V gene is TRBV7-2, the J gene TRBJ2-7; perhaps TRBD2 as D (6 bases). CDR1 and CDR2 (germline): SGHTA, FQGNSA. The CDR3 consists of 17 residues. The V and J ends lost 7 bases and 0 bases respectively, with 22 bases between them. CDR3 amino acids: CASKPQMWAGSSYEQYF. DNA for the CDR3: TGTGCCAGCAAACCTCAAATGTGGGCGGGGAGCTCCTACGAGCAGTACTTC.

This clonotype was recorded a few times. The chain uses TRBV2 and TRBJ2-7; D uncertain. This CDR3 is 11 amino acids long. Germline V gene sequence: CDR1 SNHLY, CDR2 FYNNEI. V shed 8 bases and J shed 2 bases, with 7 bases lying between them. The DNA of the CDR3 is TGTGCCAGCTCGGACGCCTACGAGCAGTACTTC. Translating gives CASSDAYEQYF.

This clonotype was picked up a small number of times. Here the CDR3 reads CASRGTEHSPLHF. In DNA, the CDR3 is TGTGCCAGTCGCGGGACAGAGCATTCACCCCTCCACTTT. The chain joins TRBV19 to TRBJ1-6, with 7 bases fitting TRBD1. The CDR3 extends over 13 amino acids. With 8 bases clipped from V and 8 bases from J, the junction kept 6 bases outside the gene matches. Germline loops: CDR1 LNHDA, CDR2 SQIVND (reference sequence).

This chain uses TRBV12-3 or TRBV12-4 with TRBJ2-7; 7 bases align to TRBD1. CDR3 size: 14 residues. The V segment lost 7 bases and the J segment 5 bases; nucleotides outside the gene matches: 11. CDR3 coding DNA: TGTGCCAGCATCCAAGACAGGGATTCAGACGAGCAGTACTTC. It specifies CASIQDRDSDEQYF.

The V and J genes are TRBV15 and TRBJ1-2, with D maybe TRBD1 (6 bases). Trimming shortened V by 5 bases and J by 6 bases, and 16 bases separated the two germline ends. CDR1 LNHNV and CDR2 YYDKDF come from the germline V gene (reference sequence). This CDR3 is 14 amino acids long. In nucleotides, the CDR3 is TGTGCCACCAGCTGGGGACACGGGACGGATGGCTACACCTTC. Its translation is CATSWGHGTDGYTF.

This chain joins TRBV7-9 and TRBJ2-7; D remains unclear. There are 15 residues in the CDR3. V was shortened by 4 bases and J by 7 bases, with 20 bases between the two germline ends. Germline loops: CDR1 SEHNR, CDR2 FQNEAQ (reference sequence). In nucleotides, the CDR3 is TGTGCCAGCAGCTCCTCCGGACCCGGTCTATGGGAGCAGTACTTC. This codes for CASSSSGPGLWEQYF.

This clonotype was counted at least ten times. The CDR3 nucleotides read TGTGCCAGCACAGGGAACCCCTACGAGCAGTACTTC. Amino acids: CASTGNPYEQYF. J is TRBJ2-7 and V is TRBV7-9, with D tentatively TRBD1 (5 bases). CDR1 is SEHNR and CDR2 is FQNEAQ in the germline V gene (reference sequence). V gave up 7 bases and J gave up 2 bases, with 9 bases separating them. The CDR3 totals 12 residues. The full variable domain, completed using reference TRBV7-9 and TRBJ2-7, is DTGVSQNPRHKITKRGQNVTFRCDPISEHNRLYWYRQTLGQGPEFLTYFQNEAQLEKSRLLSDRFSAERPKGSFSTLEIQRTEQGDSAMYLCASTGNPYEQYFGPGTRLTVT.

The chain is built from TRBV29-1 and TRBJ2-1; a weak D match, TRBD1 (5 bases). V was pared by 4 bases and J by 4 bases, with 17 bases between. There are 15 residues in the CDR3. Per germline, CDR1 SQVTM and CDR2 ANQGSEA. The CDR3 loop reads CSVGLGLVGYNEQFF. The CDR3 DNA follows: TGCAGCGTTGGACTGGGGCTCGTGGGGTACAATGAGCAGTTCTTC.

The chain couples TRBV10-2 to TRBJ2-3, with 8 bases fitting TRBD2. Trimming cost V 6 bases and J 0 bases; bases outside gene matches: 14. The CDR3 runs to 18 residues. CDR1 WSHSY and CDR2 SAAADI come from the germline V gene. The CDR3 spells CASSRSRGAGGSTDTQYF. The CDR3 DNA reads TGCGCCAGCAGCCGCAGCCGGGGCGCGGGGGGAAGCACAGATACGCAGTATTTT.

The chain uses TRBV20-1 and TRBJ2-3, with D possibly being TRBD1 or TRBD2 (6 bases each). Germline values: CDR1 DFQATT, CDR2 SNEGSKA (reference sequence). V dropped 8 bases and J dropped 0 bases, with 15 bases sitting between them. The CDR3 is made up of 14 amino acids. CDR3 bases: TGCAGTCAGGGAGGACAGCTTAGCACAGATACGCAGTATTTT. Translation: CSQGGQLSTDTQYF.

About this clonotype itself: A much larger clone is a single base away; this may be a read error. The CDR3 loop is CASSLDARNEQFF. The CDR3 coding sequence is TGTGCCAGCAGCTTGGACGCGCGTAATGAGCAGTTCTTC. The rearrangement joins TRBV7-8 to TRBJ2-1; no firm D call. CDR3 length equals 13 residues. Germline-derived CDR1 and CDR2 are SGHVS and FQNEAQ. The germline V and J ends were trimmed by 3 bases and 7 bases, with 10 bases remaining between them.

The V and J genes are TRBV20-1 and TRBJ1-5, with 9 nucleotides matching TRBD1. Trimming took 6 bases from V and 5 from J; bases not matched to a gene: 5. Germline CDR1 DFQATT, CDR2 SNEGSKA (reference sequence). This CDR3 comprises 13 residues. CDR3 in amino acids: CSALDRGYQPQHF. CDR3 nucleotides: TGCAGTGCCCTGGACAGGGGATATCAGCCCCAGCATTTT.

V gene TRBV5-1 combines with J gene TRBJ2-3; no clear D. V was shortened by 0 bases and J by 2 bases, with 7 bases between the two germline ends. CDR3 size: 14 residues. CDR1 and CDR2 from the germline V gene are SGHRS and YFSETQ. The CDR3 DNA sequence: TGCGCCAGCAGCTTGGTACAGCTCACAGATACGCAGTATTTT. This encodes CASSLVQLTDTQYF.

This clonotype was seen repeatedly, ten times or more. The chain couples TRBV12-3 or TRBV12-4 to TRBJ2-7; 10 bases are a match to TRBD1. The CDR3 sequence is 14 residues long. V was pared by 6 bases and J by 3 bases, with 5 bases of the junction left unmatched. The CDR3 bases are TGTGCCAGCAGACGGGACAGGGGTTTCTACGAGCAGTACTTC. Translated, it gives CASRRDRGFYEQYF.

This chain joins TRBV2 and TRBJ2-7; possible D gene TRBD1, 6 bases. V lost 4 bases and J 2 bases, leaving 12 bases between the germline ends. Germline-derived CDR1 and CDR2 are SNHLY and FYNNEI. CDR3 length: 14 residues. The CDR3 reads CASSVQGHTYEQYF. The CDR3 DNA is TGTGCCAGCAGTGTGCAGGGACATACCTACGAGCAGTACTTC.

The rearrangement links TRBV15 to TRBJ1-6; possibly TRBD1 for D (6 bases). The CDR3 runs to 15 residues. Looked up from germline, CDR1 is LNHNV and CDR2 is YYDKDF (reference sequence). Trimming shortened V by 0 bases and J by 8 bases, and 11 bases separated the two germline ends. In nucleotides, the CDR3 is TGTGCCACCAGCAGAGATCGGACAGAAGATTCACCCCTCCACTTT. Translating it yields CATSRDRTEDSPLHF.

The chain has TRBV19 and TRBJ1-2; 10 bases match TRBD1. Germline V gene sequence: CDR1 LNHDA, CDR2 SQIVND (reference sequence). V shed 8 bases, J shed 6 bases, and the junction held 9 bases outside the gene matches. This CDR3 has 14 amino acids. This CDR3 is CASRWLDRGNGYTF. As DNA, the CDR3 is TGTGCCAGTCGCTGGCTGGACAGGGGGAATGGCTACACCTTC.

This rearrangement joins TRBV25-1 to TRBJ2-7, with TRBD1 matching over 12 bases. In germline, CDR1 is MGHDK, CDR2 SYGVNS. J gave up 4 bases and V 6 bases, and 13 bases lay outside the gene matches. The CDR3 contains 17 residues. CDR3 in DNA: TGTGCCAGCAGCTTAGTCGCCCCGGGACAGGGGGCTTACGAGCAGTACTTC. Its translation: CASSLVAPGQGAYEQYF.

The chain is built from TRBV3-1 and TRBJ1-2; D might be TRBD1 (5 bases). This CDR3 contains 20 residues. Germline V gives CDR1 LGHDT, CDR2 YNNKEL (reference sequence). V was shortened by 3 bases and J by 6 bases, with 32 bases between the two germline ends. CDR3 in amino acids: CASSHPSELRRPQGGDGYTF. DNA of the CDR3: TGTGCCAGCAGCCACCCATCCGAGCTACGCCGTCCCCAGGGAGGGGATGGCTACACCTTC.

This sequence joins TRBV2 and TRBJ1-1; D is possibly TRBD1 (6 bases). Germline V gene data show CDR1 as SNHLY and CDR2 as FYNNEI. Between the trimmed V and J ends, which lost 5 bases and 1 base, there was a span of 8 bases. The CDR3 loop spans 13 amino acids. This CDR3 is CASSRDKNTEAFF. CDR3 nucleotide sequence: TGTGCCAGCAGTAGGGACAAGAACACTGAAGCTTTCTTT. The full variable domain, its missing parts supplied by reference TRBV2 and TRBJ1-1, is EPEVTQTPSHQVTQMGQEVILRCVPISNHLYFYWYRQILGQKVEFLVSFYNNEISEKSEIFDDQFSVERPDGSNFTLKIRSTKLEDSAMYFCASSRDKNTEAFFGQGTRLTVV.

This clonotype was seen only a few times. This chain connects TRBV3-1 to TRBJ2-5, with 12 bases that match TRBD2. The germline V gene has CDR1 LGHDT and CDR2 YNNKEL (reference sequence). The V segment lost 0 bases and the J segment 1 base; nucleotides outside the gene matches: 6. The length of the CDR3 is 18 residues. The CDR3 loop reads CASSQDGGLAGSQETQYF. DNA of the CDR3: TGTGCCAGCAGCCAAGATGGCGGACTAGCGGGGTCCCAAGAGACCCAGTACTTC.

The sample holds many counts of this clonotype. The CDR3 DNA follows: TGTGCCAGTACGGGGTTTTGGAGTAAGGACACTGAAGCTTTCTTT. Its protein product is CASTGFWSKDTEAFF. This chain links TRBV19 with TRBJ1-1; D unclear. Germline V gives CDR1 LNHDA, CDR2 SQIVND (reference sequence). V dropped 7 bases and J dropped 3 bases, with 18 bases sitting between them. The CDR3 totals 15 residues.

This clonotype was counted many times. The chain has TRBV20-1 and TRBJ1-6; D unresolved. There are 14 residues in the CDR3. The germline V gene has CDR1 DFQATT and CDR2 SNEGSKA (reference sequence). V lost 3 bases and J lost 6, with 12 bases in between. CDR3 protein: CSASLLLPNSPLHF. In DNA form, the CDR3 reads TGCAGTGCTAGCTTGCTACTTCCTAATTCACCCCTCCACTTT.

The chain couples TRBV19 to TRBJ1-2; 9 positions agree with TRBD1. The CDR3 is 14 amino acids. Germline CDR1 LNHDA, CDR2 SQIVND (reference sequence). V lost 6 bases, J lost 2 bases, and 4 bases stayed unmatched. CDR3 coding DNA: TGTGCCAGTAGCGGGACAGGGACCAACTATGGCTACACCTTC. Protein sequence: CASSGTGTNYGYTF.

About this clonotype: One end of the junction is discordant with germline, which a read error may explain. CDR3 residues: CAISDEGSYDSPLHF. In nucleotides, the CDR3 is TGTGCCATCAGTGATGAGGGATCCTATGATTCACCCCTCCACTTT. V and J are TRBV10-3 and TRBJ1-6, with D unclear. The CDR3 sequence is 15 residues long. Germline lookup yields CDR1 ENHRY and CDR2 SYGVKD.